This is a list of T cell receptor beta chains from one sample in a study of cytomegalovirus exposure and HLA in healthy donors. TCRdb's copy holds only in-frame clones and misses some; the assay was immunoSEQ multiplex PCR. The sample consists of approximately 160,000 clones, about three quarters of them appearing once. Specimen: PBMCs. Receptors originate from a woman aged 40 to 50 in good health and CMV-seropositive. Both conserved end residues are part of each CDR3. The D gene is left open where the match is weak. Expanded clones are given a class, and other clones once, few, many or no size at all.

CDR3 DNA,CDR3 protein,D gene,clone size,J gene,V gene
TGTGCCAGCACCCTACAGTGGTCCCAAGAGACCCAGTACTTC,CASTLQWSQETQYF,-,-,TRBJ2-5,TRBV7-8
TGTGCTAGTGGCGTGACTACGAGAAGCTCCTACAATGAGCAGTTCTTC,CASGVTTRSSYNEQFF,-,-,TRBJ2-1,TRBV12-5
TGTGCCAGCAGACGAAGGGACAACTCCTACGAGCAGTACTTC,CASRRRDNSYEQYF,-,-,TRBJ2-7,TRBV2
TGTGCCAGCAGCCGCGGCCCGCTTTCTTCTGGAAACACCATATATTTT,CASSRGPLSSGNTIYF,-,once,TRBJ1-3,TRBV7-2
TGTGCCAGTAGTATAGATCGGACAGGGGTTCAGCCCCAGCATTTT,CASSIDRTGVQPQHF,TRBD1,-,TRBJ1-5,TRBV19
TGTGCCAGCAGTGATATGGCTGGTGTTTCACCCCTCCACTTT,CASSDMAGVSPLHF,-,-,TRBJ1-6,TRBV2
TGTGCCAGCAGTCGCTACAGGTCTTTGAATGAAAAACTGTTTTTT,CASSRYRSLNEKLFF,-,-,TRBJ1-4,TRBV6-1
TGTGCCAGCACCGTGACGGCAGCTAACTATGGCTACACTTTC,CASTVTAANYGYTF,-,-,TRBJ1-2,TRBV28
TGCACCAGCGGCCGGGAGCAGTACTTC,CTSGREQYF,-,once,TRBJ2-5,TRBV1
TGCGCCAGCCGCCCGACAGGGGTAAATGAAAAACTGTTTTTT,CASRPTGVNEKLFF,TRBD1,-,TRBJ1-4,TRBV5-1
TGTGCCAGCAGCCCCTCTCCGGGAATAACGAACACCGGGGAGCTGTTTTTT,CASSPSPGITNTGELFF,-,-,TRBJ2-2,TRBV11-2
TGTGCCAGCATGGACAGCCTTGCGGCCTACACCTTC,CASMDSLAAYTF,-,few,TRBJ1-2,TRBV2
TGTGCCTGGAGTAAAGACAGGGGGCTTGATAATTCACCCCTCCACTTT,CAWSKDRGLDNSPLHF,TRBD1,-,TRBJ1-6,TRBV30
TGTGCCAGCAGCGCCGAGGACAGGTCGGGTCAGTACTTC,CASSAEDRSGQYF,TRBD1,-,TRBJ2-4,TRBV9
TGTGCCAGCAGCGTCGACGGCAGGGGGCAAGGCGGGGAGCTGTTTTTT,CASSVDGRGQGGELFF,TRBD1,once,TRBJ2-2,TRBV9
TGTGCCAGCAGTGAAAACCGGGGAAGAAACAATGAGCAGTTCTTC,CASSENRGRNNEQFF,-,-,TRBJ2-1,TRBV6-1
TGTGCCAGCAGCTTATCCCGACTGAAACTAGCGGGGGAACCCTCGAGGCAGTATTTT,CASSLSRLKLAGEPSRQYF,TRBD2,-,TRBJ2-3,TRBV7-9
TGTGCCAGCAGCTTGGGACAGGGGTACTTCAATGAGCAGTTCTTC,CASSLGQGYFNEQFF,TRBD1,-,TRBJ2-1,TRBV7-9
TGTGCCAGTTCGGGACAGAGCAATCAGCCCCAGCATTTT,CASSGQSNQPQHF,TRBD1,-,TRBJ1-5,TRBV19
TGTGCCAGCACCCCCGATCCGGGGAACACCGGGGAGCTGTTTTTT,CASTPDPGNTGELFF,-,-,TRBJ2-2,TRBV7-6
TGTGCCAGTAGTCCCTCCACAGGGGACTATGGCTACACCTTC,CASSPSTGDYGYTF,TRBD1,-,TRBJ1-2,TRBV19
TGTGCTTCAAACTCAGCCGGGGGGCGGCACACTGAAGCTTTCTTT,CASNSAGGRHTEAFF,-,few,TRBJ1-1,TRBV30
TGTGCCATTCAACTAGAGGGTCCAGATACGCAGTATTTT,CAIQLEGPDTQYF,-,-,TRBJ2-3,TRBV7-8
TGTGCCAGCAGGCCGTCCGGCACAGGGGAAGCTTTCTTT,CASRPSGTGEAFF,-,-,TRBJ1-1,TRBV6-6
TGCGCCAGCAGCCCCATTCTCCAGGGGGAAAAACTGTTTTTT,CASSPILQGEKLFF,-,-,TRBJ1-4,TRBV5-1
TGCAGCGCCCATGACAGGGGGCGAGGGGAAGCTTTCTTT,CSAHDRGRGEAFF,TRBD1,-,TRBJ1-1,TRBV29-1
TGTGCCAGCAGAAAGGACGGGGGTTCCACCGGGGAGCTGTTTTTT,CASRKDGGSTGELFF,-,-,TRBJ2-2,TRBV25-1
TGTGCCAGCAGTTCTGACAGGAGCTCCTACAATGAGCAGTTCTTC,CASSSDRSSYNEQFF,-,-,TRBJ2-1,TRBV2
TGTGCCAGCAGCCGGCTGGGACTAGAGGTGGGGGAGCTGTTTTTT,CASSRLGLEVGELFF,TRBD2,-,TRBJ2-2,TRBV6-6
TGTGCCAGCAGTTACTGGTTGGGACAGGGCAATCAGCCCCAGCATTTT,CASSYWLGQGNQPQHF,TRBD1,-,TRBJ1-5,TRBV6-6
TGTGCCAGCAGCTCCAGGGTGTCTAACTATGGCTACACCTTC,CASSSRVSNYGYTF,-,once,TRBJ1-2,TRBV28
TGTGCCAGCAGCAACGAAACCCGGCTCTCTGGGGCCAACGGCCTGACTTTC,CASSNETRLSGANGLTF,-,few,TRBJ2-6,TRBV7-3
TGCAGTGCTCCCTCGGGCACTGAAGCTTTCTTT,CSAPSGTEAFF,-,medium-sized,TRBJ1-1,TRBV20-1
TGTGCCAGCGGCGCAGCGTCAAACACTGAAGCTTTCTTT,CASGAASNTEAFF,-,-,TRBJ1-1,TRBV7-3
TGTGCCAGCAGCCTACAGACCCTTGACATCACCCTCCACTTT,CASSLQTLDITLHF,-,-,TRBJ1-6,TRBV5-5
TGTGCCAGCAGACCGCACAGGGTACTATATGGCTACACCTTC,CASRPHRVLYGYTF,-,-,TRBJ1-2,TRBV28
TGTGCCAGTAGTATAGAATTGGCTACCGGGGAGCTGTTTTTT,CASSIELATGELFF,-,-,TRBJ2-2,TRBV19
TGCGCCAGCAGCTACCAGGGCCAGGGCACTGAAGCTTTCTTT,CASSYQGQGTEAFF,-,-,TRBJ1-1,TRBV4-1
TGTGCCAGCAGCTTATTTGTTCAAGATACGCAGTATTTT,CASSLFVQDTQYF,-,-,TRBJ2-3,TRBV7-3
TGTGCCTGGAGTCCCCGAGGCAGGGGGAACTACAATGAGCAGTTCTTC,CAWSPRGRGNYNEQFF,TRBD1,once,TRBJ2-1,TRBV30
TGTGCCAGCAGCTTACGACAGGGAACTAATGAAAAACTGTTTTTT,CASSLRQGTNEKLFF,TRBD1,-,TRBJ1-4,TRBV7-9
TGTGCCAGCAGTGATCCGGACAAGAACGAGCAGTACTTC,CASSDPDKNEQYF,-,-,TRBJ2-7,TRBV6-1
TGTGCCAGCAGCACCCCGGGACAGGAGGGACGGGGCTACACCTTC,CASSTPGQEGRGYTF,TRBD1,-,TRBJ1-2,TRBV7-9
TGCGCCAGCAGTTCCGACCCTAGCGGGGGGGCTAATAATGAGCAGTTCTTC,CASSSDPSGGANNEQFF,TRBD2,once,TRBJ2-1,TRBV23-1
TGTGCCAGCAGCCCCCGAGGGACAGTCGAAGGAAAAGAGACCCAGTACTTC,CASSPRGTVEGKETQYF,TRBD1,-,TRBJ2-5,TRBV14
TGCGCCAGCAGTCCGGCCGGGGGTAGCACAGATACGCAGTATTTT,CASSPAGGSTDTQYF,-,once,TRBJ2-3,TRBV5-1
TGTGCCAGCAGCAGATGGGACTCCCCCTACAATGAGCAGTTCTTC,CASSRWDSPYNEQFF,-,-,TRBJ2-1,TRBV9
TGTGCCAGCAGTGAAAATCCCCCGGGATTGAACACTGAAGCTTTCTTT,CASSENPPGLNTEAFF,-,once,TRBJ1-1,TRBV6-1